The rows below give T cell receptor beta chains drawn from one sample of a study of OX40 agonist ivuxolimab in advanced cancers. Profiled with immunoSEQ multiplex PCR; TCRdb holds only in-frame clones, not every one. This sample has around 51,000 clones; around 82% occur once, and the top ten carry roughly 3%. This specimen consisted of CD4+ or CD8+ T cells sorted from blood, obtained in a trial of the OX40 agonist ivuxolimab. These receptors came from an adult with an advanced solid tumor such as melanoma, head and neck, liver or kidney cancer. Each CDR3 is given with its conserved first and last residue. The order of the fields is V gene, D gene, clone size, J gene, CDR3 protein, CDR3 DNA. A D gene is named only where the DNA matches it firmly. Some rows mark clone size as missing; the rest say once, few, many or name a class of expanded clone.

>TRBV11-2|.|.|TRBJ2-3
CASSLEVRTSTDTQYF
TGTGCCAGCAGCTTAGAGGTCCGGACCTCCACAGATACGCAGTATTTT
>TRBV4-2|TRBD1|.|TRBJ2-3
CASSQDRGWGQGATDTQYF
TGTGCCAGCAGCCAAGATCGGGGTTGGGGACAGGGGGCCACAGATACGCAGTATTTT
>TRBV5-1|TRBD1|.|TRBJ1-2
CASSLNRDRAGYTF
TGCGCCAGCAGCTTAAACCGGGACAGGGCTGGCTACACCTTC
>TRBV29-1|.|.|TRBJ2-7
CSVGGATVSYEQYF
TGCAGCGTTGGGGGGGCCACAGTCTCCTACGAGCAGTACTTC
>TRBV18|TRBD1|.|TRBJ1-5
CASSQQPGQVSEPQHF
TGTGCCAGCTCACAACAACCGGGACAGGTGTCTGAGCCCCAGCATTTT
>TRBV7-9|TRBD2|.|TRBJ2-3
CASSSGLASGTDTQYF
TGTGCCAGCAGCTCCGGACTAGCCTCCGGCACAGATACGCAGTATTTT
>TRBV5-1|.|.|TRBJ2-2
CASSLGPPARELFF
TGCGCCAGCAGCTTGGGCCCTCCGGCCAGGGAGCTGTTTTTT
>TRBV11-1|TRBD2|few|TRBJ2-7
CASSATSGGAHEQYF
TGTGCCAGCAGCGCTACTAGCGGGGGGGCCCACGAGCAGTACTTC
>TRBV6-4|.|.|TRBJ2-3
CASSDSDTDTQYF
TGTGCCAGCAGTGACTCCGATACAGATACGCAGTATTTT
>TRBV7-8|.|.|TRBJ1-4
CASSSGHEKLFF
TGTGCCAGCAGCTCAGGACACGAAAAACTGTTTTTT
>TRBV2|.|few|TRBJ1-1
CASSRGFNTEAFF
TGTGCCAGCAGCAGGGGATTCAACACTGAAGCTTTCTTT
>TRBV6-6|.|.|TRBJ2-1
CASNDAQWYNEQFF
TGTGCCAGCAATGACGCCCAATGGTACAATGAGCAGTTCTTC
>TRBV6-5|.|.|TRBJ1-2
CASSYNYGYTF
TGTGCCAGCAGTTACAACTATGGCTACACCTTC